These T cell receptor beta chains were read from a single sample in a study of blood T cell repertoires in COVID-19. Here immunoSEQ multiplex PCR was the method, and the copy in TCRdb shows in-frame clones only, minus some. The data contain fewer than 100,000 clones, around 85% of them singletons. Specimen: peripheral blood. These TCRs come from a man aged 45-60 years with COVID-19, enrolled during active disease. Each CDR3 is given with its conserved first and last residue. The order of the fields is J gene, V gene, clone size, D gene, CDR3 DNA, CDR3 protein. A D gene is named only where the DNA matches it firmly. Some rows have no size entry. The others give once, few or many, or a class for an expanded clone.

j_gene: TRBJ1-5
v_gene: TRBV28
abundance: .
d_gene: TRBD1
CDR3nt: TGTGCCAGCAGGACGGGGACAGGGGGCGTTCAGCCCCAGCATTTT
CDR3aa: CASRTGTGGVQPQHF

j_gene: TRBJ2-3
v_gene: TRBV9
abundance: .
d_gene: TRBD2
CDR3nt: TGTGCCAGCAGCGTAGGGTTGGCGGGAGGAAACCTTTTTAGCACAGATACGCAGTATTTT
CDR3aa: CASSVGLAGGNLFSTDTQYF

j_gene: TRBJ1-1
v_gene: TRBV18
abundance: .
d_gene: TRBD1
CDR3nt: TGTGCCGTTCCCTCGGGAAGGGGGCGAGGAGTGCCCACTGAAGCTTTCTTT
CDR3aa: CAVPSGRGRGVPTEAFF

j_gene: TRBJ2-1
v_gene: TRBV7-6
abundance: .
d_gene: TRBD2
CDR3nt: TGTGCCAGCAGCTTACACGGCGGGAGGTCCTACAATGAGCAGTTCTTC
CDR3aa: CASSLHGGRSYNEQFF

j_gene: TRBJ2-5
v_gene: TRBV5-1
abundance: .
d_gene: TRBD2
CDR3nt: TGCGCCACTGCCCGCGGGAGTCGGCAAGAGACCCAGTACTTC
CDR3aa: CATARGSRQETQYF

j_gene: TRBJ2-7
v_gene: TRBV7-2
abundance: .
d_gene: .
CDR3nt: TGTGCCAGCAGCTTAGCCACAGGCTCCTACGAGCAGTACTTC
CDR3aa: CASSLATGSYEQYF

j_gene: TRBJ1-6
v_gene: TRBV7-9
abundance: few
d_gene: .
CDR3nt: TGTGCCAGCAGCTTAGTGGCAGGGGAAGATTCACCCCTCCACTTT
CDR3aa: CASSLVAGEDSPLHF

j_gene: TRBJ1-2
v_gene: TRBV6-2/TRBV6-3
abundance: .
d_gene: TRBD1
CDR3nt: TGTGCCAGCAGTAAACGACCGGGACAGGGCTCAAGGGGAGGCTACACCTTC
CDR3aa: CASSKRPGQGSRGGYTF

j_gene: TRBJ1-2
v_gene: TRBV27
abundance: .
d_gene: .
CDR3nt: TGTGCCAGCAGCTGGGAAATGGGGTCAGGGTATGGCTACACCTTC
CDR3aa: CASSWEMGSGYGYTF

j_gene: TRBJ2-5
v_gene: TRBV11-2
abundance: .
d_gene: TRBD1
CDR3nt: TGTGCCAGCAGCCCACCGGGACAGCCCCGGTCAGAGACCCAGTACTTC
CDR3aa: CASSPPGQPRSETQYF

j_gene: TRBJ2-1
v_gene: TRBV7-9
abundance: .
d_gene: TRBD1
CDR3nt: TGTGCCAGCAGCTTAGGGACAGGGGATAGGAATGAGCAGTTCTTC
CDR3aa: CASSLGTGDRNEQFF

j_gene: TRBJ2-6
v_gene: TRBV5-6
abundance: .
d_gene: .
CDR3nt: TGTGCCACCAGCCGGGTAAGCTCTGGGGCCAACGTCCTGACTTTC
CDR3aa: CATSRVSSGANVLTF

j_gene: TRBJ1-6
v_gene: TRBV7-2
abundance: .
d_gene: .
CDR3nt: TGTGCCAGCAGTATCTTTCCCCAGCCGTCCTTGAGGTCACCCCTCCACTTT
CDR3aa: CASSIFPQPSLRSPLHF

j_gene: TRBJ1-1
v_gene: TRBV18
abundance: .
d_gene: .
CDR3nt: TGTGCCAGCTCACCTGAAGGGGGAAACACTGAAGCTTTCTTT
CDR3aa: CASSPEGGNTEAFF

j_gene: TRBJ2-3
v_gene: TRBV20-1
abundance: .
d_gene: TRBD2
CDR3nt: TGCAGTGCTAGTGCAGCGGGAGCCACAGATACGCAGTATTTT
CDR3aa: CSASAAGATDTQYF

j_gene: TRBJ2-3
v_gene: TRBV4-2
abundance: few
d_gene: .
CDR3nt: TGTGCCAGCAGCCAAGAGGTACCGGGAGTTGTCCCAGATACGCAGTATTTT
CDR3aa: CASSQEVPGVVPDTQYF

j_gene: TRBJ2-1
v_gene: TRBV11-2
abundance: .
d_gene: TRBD2
CDR3nt: TGTGCCAGCAGCGTACTAGCGGGACAATACAATGAGCAGTTCTTC
CDR3aa: CASSVLAGQYNEQFF

j_gene: TRBJ2-1
v_gene: TRBV5-3
abundance: few
d_gene: TRBD2
CDR3nt: TGTGCCAGAATCATAGCGGGAGGGTACAATGAGCAGTTCTTC
CDR3aa: CARIIAGGYNEQFF

j_gene: TRBJ1-1
v_gene: TRBV9
abundance: once
d_gene: TRBD1
CDR3nt: TGTGCCAGCAGCCGGACGGGGACAGGAATGGCTTTCTTT
CDR3aa: CASSRTGTGMAFF

j_gene: TRBJ2-7
v_gene: TRBV19
abundance: .
d_gene: TRBD2
CDR3nt: TGTGCCAGTGCCGCGGGAGCGGGGGCACCCTACGAGCAGTACTTC
CDR3aa: CASAAGAGAPYEQYF

j_gene: TRBJ2-7
v_gene: TRBV30
abundance: .
d_gene: TRBD2
CDR3nt: TGTGCCTGGAGTGTGGCTAGCGGGAAGTTCTACGAGCAGTACTTC
CDR3aa: CAWSVASGKFYEQYF

j_gene: TRBJ1-1
v_gene: TRBV7-8
abundance: .
d_gene: .
CDR3nt: TGTGCCAGCAGCTTAGTAAGTGGCAACATGAACACTGAAGCTTTCTTT
CDR3aa: CASSLVSGNMNTEAFF

j_gene: TRBJ1-1
v_gene: TRBV9
abundance: .
d_gene: .
CDR3nt: TGTGCCAGCAGCGTCCGTCGGGACATGAACACTGAAGCTTTCTTT
CDR3aa: CASSVRRDMNTEAFF

j_gene: TRBJ2-7
v_gene: TRBV6-5
abundance: .
d_gene: TRBD2
CDR3nt: TGTGCCAGCACCGGGGGGAATGCCTACGAGCAGTACTTC
CDR3aa: CASTGGNAYEQYF

j_gene: TRBJ2-7
v_gene: TRBV24-1
abundance: .
d_gene: .
CDR3nt: TGTGCCACCAGTGGGGCCCCAGGGATCGGGTACGAGCAGTACTTC
CDR3aa: CATSGAPGIGYEQYF

j_gene: TRBJ2-1
v_gene: TRBV2
abundance: .
d_gene: .
CDR3nt: TGTGCCAGCAAACCTAACTTAGCCTCCTACAATGAGCAGTTCTTC
CDR3aa: CASKPNLASYNEQFF

j_gene: TRBJ1-5
v_gene: TRBV14
abundance: .
d_gene: .
CDR3nt: TGTGCCAGCAGCCAAGAGGCCAGGGAGGTATTAAATAACAATCAGCCCCAGCATTTT
CDR3aa: CASSQEAREVLNNNQPQHF

j_gene: TRBJ1-1
v_gene: TRBV27
abundance: .
d_gene: .
CDR3nt: TGTGCCAGCAGTTTAACGGGATCGCGGGCAGCTTTCTTT
CDR3aa: CASSLTGSRAAFF

j_gene: TRBJ1-2
v_gene: TRBV6-2/TRBV6-3
abundance: .
d_gene: .
CDR3nt: TGTGCCAGCAGTTACGACAGGAGCTATGGCTACACCTTC
CDR3aa: CASSYDRSYGYTF

j_gene: TRBJ2-4
v_gene: TRBV6-5
abundance: .
d_gene: TRBD1
CDR3nt: TGTGCCAGCAGACCCGACAGGGGAGGAAACATTCAGTACTTC
CDR3aa: CASRPDRGGNIQYF

j_gene: TRBJ2-2
v_gene: TRBV4-1
abundance: .
d_gene: .
CDR3nt: TGCGCCAGCAGCCAAGGCGGAGAGACCGGGGAGCTGTTTTTT
CDR3aa: CASSQGGETGELFF

j_gene: TRBJ2-2
v_gene: TRBV7-3
abundance: .
d_gene: TRBD1
CDR3nt: TGTGCCAGCAGCAGGGGGCTTGGCGGGGAGCTGTTTTTT
CDR3aa: CASSRGLGGELFF

j_gene: TRBJ2-7
v_gene: TRBV11-2
abundance: .
d_gene: .
CDR3nt: TGTGCCAGCAGCTTAGGAACATGGGGAGACGAGCAGTACTTC
CDR3aa: CASSLGTWGDEQYF

j_gene: TRBJ1-1
v_gene: TRBV4-1
abundance: .
d_gene: .
CDR3nt: TGCGCCAGCAGCTATCACTTCGGCCCACGGGGGAGGAAGACTGAAGCTTTCTTT
CDR3aa: CASSYHFGPRGRKTEAFF

j_gene: TRBJ1-5
v_gene: TRBV25-1
abundance: .
d_gene: .
CDR3nt: TGTGCCAGCAGTGATGGCGTCGGGAGGGGGGTTCAGCCCCAGCATTTT
CDR3aa: CASSDGVGRGVQPQHF

j_gene: TRBJ2-3
v_gene: TRBV5-1
abundance: .
d_gene: .
CDR3nt: TGCGCCAGCAGCCACAGGGTTAACGCAGATACGCAGTATTTT
CDR3aa: CASSHRVNADTQYF

j_gene: TRBJ2-3
v_gene: TRBV6-4
abundance: .
d_gene: TRBD2
CDR3nt: TGTGCCAGCAGTGATGCTAGCGGGACAAACACAGATACGCAGTATTTT
CDR3aa: CASSDASGTNTDTQYF

j_gene: TRBJ1-2
v_gene: TRBV9
abundance: .
d_gene: .
CDR3nt: TGTGCCAGCAGCGTAGCTGAGGGGGACTATGGCTACACCTTC
CDR3aa: CASSVAEGDYGYTF

j_gene: TRBJ2-7
v_gene: TRBV28
abundance: .
d_gene: TRBD2
CDR3nt: TGTGCCAGCAGGGGGGGGACCTACGAGCAGTACTTC
CDR3aa: CASRGGTYEQYF

j_gene: TRBJ2-7
v_gene: TRBV5-6
abundance: .
d_gene: TRBD1
CDR3nt: TGTGCCAGCAGCCCTCCCGGGGACAGGGGGGTGTCCGAGCAGTACTTC
CDR3aa: CASSPPGDRGVSEQYF

j_gene: TRBJ2-7
v_gene: TRBV5-6
abundance: .
d_gene: TRBD1
CDR3nt: TGTGCCAGCAAGGGTGGGACAGGGGGACTTGCCTACGAGCAGTACTTC
CDR3aa: CASKGGTGGLAYEQYF

j_gene: TRBJ2-4
v_gene: TRBV7-8
abundance: .
d_gene: TRBD1
CDR3nt: TGTGCCAGCAGCTTAAGTCGGACAGGGGGCTCCAAAAACATTCAGTACTTC
CDR3aa: CASSLSRTGGSKNIQYF

j_gene: TRBJ1-5
v_gene: TRBV19
abundance: .
d_gene: .
CDR3nt: TGTGCCAGTAGTAGTCCGGGGTGGGGTCCCCAGCATTTT
CDR3aa: CASSSPGWGPQHF

j_gene: TRBJ1-4
v_gene: TRBV4-2
abundance: .
d_gene: .
CDR3nt: TGTGCCAGCAGCCGCACAGGTCCTGCAACTAATGAAAAACTGTTTTTT
CDR3aa: CASSRTGPATNEKLFF

j_gene: TRBJ2-1
v_gene: TRBV28
abundance: once
d_gene: TRBD2
CDR3nt: TGTGCCAGCAGCGAAACTAGCGGGAGACACAATGAGCAGTTCTTC
CDR3aa: CASSETSGRHNEQFF

j_gene: TRBJ1-4
v_gene: TRBV5-4
abundance: .
d_gene: .
CDR3nt: TGTGCCAGCAGCTTGGAGGGGCTGAGTGAAAAACTGTTTTTT
CDR3aa: CASSLEGLSEKLFF

j_gene: TRBJ1-2
v_gene: TRBV28
abundance: .
d_gene: TRBD1
CDR3nt: TGTGCCAGCAGTTTACCGGGACAGCCCTCGGGCTATGGCTACACCTTC
CDR3aa: CASSLPGQPSGYGYTF